This T cell receptor (beta chain) is drawn from a study of blood T cell repertoires in COVID-19. Turning to the study itself: Spain, Italy and the United States supplied samples that represented acute and convalescent COVID-19. From T cells, B-cell-depleted T cells, or PBMCs came the material, which was cDNA or gDNA.

The authors' processing: Amplification with reference gene primers provided the estimates of nucleated cell counts. The protocol was immunoSEQ multiplex PCR, while the TCRdb copy is restricted to in-frame clones and leaves out a portion. For V, J and clone size, that table is used; D and trimming come from the DNA. This sample carries under 200,000 clones, roughly 86% of them seen once, and the ten largest clones take 0.99%. Trimming cost V 2 bases and J 5 bases; bases outside gene matches: 8. Per the germline V gene, CDR1 is KGHSH and CDR2 is LQKENI. This CDR3 region has 16 residues. This TCR derives from a man between 18 and 29 years old with acute or convalescent COVID-19. The sequenced sample consisted of peripheral blood. V usage is TRBV18 and J usage is TRBJ2-1; 8 nucleotides agree with TRBD1. The CDR3 loop reads CASSPMRQGIDNEQFF. The CDR3, as DNA: TGTGCCAGCTCACCAATGCGACAGGGGATCGACAATGAGCAGTTCTTC.